This T cell receptor beta chain was found in a study of Ad26.COV2.S vaccination and SARS-CoV-2 variants. Turning to the study itself: Within the COV1001 Ad26.COV2.S trial arm, the donor was enrolled.

The assay was immunoSEQ multiplex PCR, and TCRdb's table has in-frame clones only and misses some. The table includes about 460,000 clones, 80% to 90% detected once. The treatment was: around 19 received Ad26.COV2.S at low or high dose, single or two shots; 5 received placebo; per-sample allocation not given. It was on day 63 after the first vaccine or placebo injection that samples were taken. V shed 6 bases and J shed 2 bases, with 7 bases lying between them. This CDR3 is 12 amino acids long. The V gene's germline CDR1 is ENHRY and CDR2 SYGVKD. Notes on this clone: Other DNA sequences within the sample encode an identical CDR3.

The chain employs TRBV10-3 and TRBJ1-2, with a possible D match to TRBD1 (6 bases). This specimen was peripheral blood, taken in a trial of Ad26.COV2.S vaccine versus placebo. The TCR comes from a person aged 18-65 years who received the Ad26.COV2.S COVID-19 vaccine or a placebo. The chain's CDR3 is CAISTGNYGYTF. CDR3 nucleotide sequence: TGTGCCATCAGCACAGGGAACTATGGCTACACCTTC.